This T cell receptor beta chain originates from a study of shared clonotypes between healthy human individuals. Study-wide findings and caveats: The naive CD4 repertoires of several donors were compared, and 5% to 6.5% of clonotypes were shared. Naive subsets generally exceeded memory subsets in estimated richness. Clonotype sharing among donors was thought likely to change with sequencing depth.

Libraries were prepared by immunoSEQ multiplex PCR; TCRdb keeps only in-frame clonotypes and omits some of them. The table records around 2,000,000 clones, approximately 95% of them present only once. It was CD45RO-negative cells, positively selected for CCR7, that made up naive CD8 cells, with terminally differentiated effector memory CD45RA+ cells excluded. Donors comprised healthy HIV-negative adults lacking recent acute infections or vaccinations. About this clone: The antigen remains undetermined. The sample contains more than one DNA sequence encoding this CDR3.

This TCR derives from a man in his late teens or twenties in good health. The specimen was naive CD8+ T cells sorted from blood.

CDR3 nucleotides: TGCGCCAGCAGCTTGGCCTCCGGGGACGAGCAGTACTTC. Its protein product is CASSLASGDEQYF. J is TRBJ2-7 and V is TRBV5-1, with a possible D match to TRBD2 (5 bases). Germline-derived CDR1 and CDR2 are SGHRS and YFSETQ. V was clipped by 0 bases and J by 5 bases, with 9 bases between them. This CDR3 spans 13 amino acids.